In this sample, the clone carrying this TCR beta chain turned up many times. V lost 2 bases and J 5 bases, leaving 10 bases between the germline ends. CDR3 length: 14 residues. CDR1 and CDR2 (germline): LGHDT, YNNKEL (reference sequence). The data derive from a study of T cells after yellow fever vaccination. TCR cDNA was made by 5'RACE template switching, adding a universal primer site and UMIs. From the 5' RACE reads, TCRdb called clonotypes with MiXCR, one entry per CDR3 protein. The sample holds 95,000 to 150,000 distinct CDR3 sequences; 6.5% to 8% are singletons and the top ten take around 2.5%. This TCR derives from a young man who received the YFV17D yellow fever vaccine. This sequence joins TRBV3-1 and TRBJ2-4; either TRBD1 or TRBD2 may supply D (5 bases each). Sequences were derived from CD4+ T cells sorted from PBMCs, sampled 10 days after the first yellow fever vaccination. CDR3 loop: CASSQRDGENIQYF. For the CDR3, the DNA is TGTGCCAGCAGCCAACGGGACGGAGAAAACATTCAGTACTTC.